A selection of T cell receptor beta chains follows, all from one sample in a study of CD8 T cells in ankylosing spondylitis. MiXCR was run by TCRdb on the 5' RACE reads, yielding one entry per CDR3 protein. The sample includes about 27,000 distinct CDR3 sequences, 6.5% to 9.5% of them seen just once. The specimen was blood. Receptors were obtained from a male donor with ankylosing spondylitis or in good health (not recorded which). Each CDR3 is given with its conserved first and last residue.

j_gene,v_gene,CDR3aa
TRBJ2-3,TRBV28,CASSLERKTVSTDTQYF
TRBJ2-7,TRBV6-2/TRBV6-3,CASSPGLAGGSYEQYF
TRBJ2-1,TRBV5-1,CASSLGRLYNEQFF
TRBJ2-5,TRBV7-2,CASSLRGETQYF
TRBJ2-2,TRBV6-1,CASRIPGAGTGELFF
TRBJ2-7,TRBV12-3/TRBV12-4,CASSEVQGSNYEQYF
TRBJ2-1,TRBV9,CASSPHTSRYEQFF
TRBJ2-1,TRBV7-3,CASSVEPGPTVEQFF
TRBJ2-1,TRBV3-1,CASRGIQGENYNEQFF
TRBJ1-1,TRBV7-2,CASSPRGGKDTEAFF
TRBJ2-3,TRBV7-3,CASSPDRGSSTDTQYF
TRBJ2-1,TRBV29-1,CSVGGTVGVEQFF
TRBJ2-6,TRBV7-9,CATANVLTF
TRBJ1-1,TRBV5-1,CASSGPQANTEAFF
TRBJ2-2,TRBV5-1,CASSLAGGELFF
TRBJ2-2,TRBV15,CATSRDKGLPAGELFF
TRBJ2-2,TRBV7-2,CASSMDSKSTGELFF
TRBJ1-4,TRBV20-1,CSARPGTGNNEKLFF
TRBJ2-1,TRBV12-3/TRBV12-4,CASSGPVAGGEQFF
TRBJ2-1,TRBV7-9,CASSFGGPNEQFF
TRBJ2-2,TRBV20-1,CSAETGEFTGELFF
TRBJ2-3,TRBV20-1,CSATVLAGGGDTQYF
TRBJ2-2,TRBV7-7,CASSWGHTGELFF
TRBJ1-2,TRBV7-9,CASSTTGTGRSGYTF
TRBJ2-4,TRBV20-1,CSAPDRDIQYF
TRBJ2-2,TRBV29-1,CSVRETGELFF
TRBJ1-1,TRBV29-1,CSVAGGVRPTEAFF
TRBJ2-1,TRBV5-6,CASSLETRQFF
TRBJ2-3,TRBV12-3/TRBV12-4,CASSPPGARDTQYF
TRBJ2-7,TRBV7-2,CASSLAPGYYEQYF
TRBJ1-1,TRBV7-9,CASSPPHGDHTEAFF
TRBJ2-2,TRBV12-3/TRBV12-4,CASSEDLAGELFF
TRBJ1-1,TRBV27,CASSLSTGGVNTEAFF
TRBJ2-2,TRBV20-1,CSARENAGNTGELFF
TRBJ1-4,TRBV20-1,CSAASGQGAGNEKLFF
TRBJ2-2,TRBV20-1,CSARALDRRGGVRELFF
TRBJ2-2,TRBV7-3,CASSSLRGGELFF
TRBJ2-3,TRBV10-3,CAINIGTRGRDTQYF
TRBJ2-3,TRBV11-2,CASSRDRVTDTQYF
TRBJ2-2,TRBV27,CASSPGLWGTGELFF
TRBJ1-1,TRBV5-6,CASSLNFGDTEAFF
TRBJ2-3,TRBV5-1,CASSLDGQDLSTDTQYF
TRBJ2-2,TRBV12-3/TRBV12-4,CASSLTPPLGELFF
TRBJ2-7,TRBV12-3/TRBV12-4,CASSLGSYEQYF
TRBJ1-5,TRBV23-1,CASSQPSDRLSNQPQHF
TRBJ2-6,TRBV7-8,CASSLGVGANVLTF
TRBJ1-1,TRBV7-9,CASSLAEGARTEAFF
TRBJ1-2,TRBV28,CASSRDRQYGYTF